This TCR beta chain was recovered during a study of immune evolution from preneoplasia to lung adenocarcinoma (dated by TCRdb to the early 2020s). Describing the broader study: HLA loss of heterozygosity was seen in approximately 6.7%, 15% and 36% of AIS, MIA and ADC lesions, and in no AAH lesions. POLYSOLVER was used to infer Class I HLA alleles from exome data, and LOHHLA was used to detect allele-specific HLA loss. Sample size was determined by specimen availability and not by a prior power calculation. The study used immune gene expression, TCR sequencing and multiplex immunofluorescence to profile the immune contexture of lung adenocarcinoma precursors and invasive adenocarcinoma. Resected precursor lesions (AAH, AIS, MIA) and invasive adenocarcinomas were each compared against paired morphologically normal lung tissue. The immune data were combined with whole exome sequencing and methylation data from the same cohort of nodules. According to the study, about 100 samples were used for TCR sequencing. In total, the cohort included 40 to 60 patients with pulmonary nodules, all of whom underwent surgical resection. TCR sequencing data were obtained from 51 patients. The investigation overall reported the following: The findings rested on association rather than direct causation, and larger cohorts with long-term follow-up and longitudinal biopsies were considered necessary. Normal lung had the highest top T cell clone frequencies, which appeared to decline progressively from AAH through AIS, MIA and invasive adenocarcinoma. The highest T cell clonality was observed in KRAS-mutant nodules compared with EGFR-mutant or double wild-type lesions. All patients were from Japan and China, so applicability to Western populations was uncertain. The highest clonality was observed in normal lung, whereas higher T cell density and diversity but lower clonality appeared to be present in later-stage lesions.

The immunoSEQ hsTCRbeta Kit was used to sequence TCR beta CDR3 regions from DNA. Concerning the study's data processing: TCR sequencing data were analysed with the ImmunoSEQ Analyzer. T cell clonality was defined as 1 minus Pielou's evenness, as computed on productive rearrangements. To measure T cell diversity, the inverse Simpson index was applied to productive templates. T cell density was defined as TCR beta template counts normalized to usable DNA, with usable DNA estimated by amplifying and sequencing housekeeping genes. Two-sided Kruskal-Wallis tests were used to compare TCR metrics across histologic stages. The table comes from immuneACCESS by way of TCRdb, which keeps in-frame sequences with V and J called. Part of the clones is missing from these tables; in studies checked, under half for an unresolved V gene and the rest for unknown reasons. The V and J calls and clone size were taken over from that table, and D and trimming were inferred from the DNA. The sample table holds around 9,100 clones, of which 70% to 90% were seen once. 2.9% of the sample belongs to the ten largest clones.

Trimming takes 6 bases off V and 3 bases off J; junction bases not matched to a gene: 10. The CDR3, from cysteine to phenylalanine, totals 15 residues. Just CDR3 DNA is preserved here, 45 bases in frame from base 1. From the germline V gene, CDR1 is MNHEY and CDR2 is SVGAGI. Between the mid-2010s and the late 2010s, the patients underwent resection in either Japan or China. Two lung cancer pathologists independently reviewed H&E slides to confirm the histologic diagnosis of every case. Macro-dissection after pathologic assessment enriched premalignant or tumor cells for nucleic acid extraction. DNA was isolated from FFPE tissue using the AllPrep DNA/RNA FFPE Kit. Regarding this clone: The antigen it binds to is not known. Base quality data are lacking; no much larger clone is found one base away.

The chain is encoded by TRBV6-5 joined to TRBJ1-1; TRBD1 fits 7 bases in the junction. Specimen: FFPE lung adenocarcinoma in situ tissue. This specimen's cell subset or site label, interpreted: preinvasive adenocarcinoma in situ (AIS). The receptor's source is a person aged 70 to 80 with lung adenocarcinoma. The CDR3 region: CASSRDRPQYTEAFF. The nucleotide sequence reads as follows: TGTGCCAGCAGCCGGGACAGACCACAGTACACTGAAGCTTTCTTT.